The 17 T cell receptor beta chains reported below all come from one sample, sequenced in a study of cytomegalovirus exposure and HLA in healthy donors (dated by TCRdb to the late 2010s). The library was generated by the immunoSEQ multiplex PCR assay. For the multiplex PCR, a mixture combining 60 forward primers for TCR Vbeta segments and 13 reverse primers for TCR Jbeta segments was used. Held by TCRdb, this immuneACCESS table contains in-frame sequences only and omits some clones. Under half of the omission traces to an unresolved V gene where checked; the cause of the rest is unknown. This sample gives fewer than 250,000 clones in total; 87% of them show up just once. In total, the top ten clones hold around 0.98% of the sample. The sample consisted of PBMCs. These receptors were taken from a boy between 2 and 10 years old in good health and CMV-seronegative.

This clone was found a few times. The V and J genes are TRBV10-3 and TRBJ1-5; unclear D gene. The ends were cut back, 3 bases at V and 4 bases at J, with 7 bases in the middle. The CDR3 consists of 13 residues. Germline V gene sequence: CDR1 ENHRY, CDR2 SYGVKD. The CDR3 loop is CAISDGVNQPQHF. The CDR3 nucleotides read TGTGCCATCAGTGACGGGGTGAATCAGCCCCAGCATTTT.

The chain carries TRBV5-4 and TRBJ2-7, with 12 bases aligning to TRBD2. Germline V gene sequence: CDR1 SGHNT, CDR2 YYREEE (reference sequence). The CDR3 has 13 amino acids. The V and J ends lost 7 bases and 2 bases, in that order; junction bases with no gene match: 1. The chain's CDR3 is CASRTSGTYEQYF. The DNA of the CDR3 is TGTGCCAGCCGGACTAGCGGGACCTACGAGCAGTACTTC.

This clone was counted between two and nine times. The J gene is TRBJ1-2, the V gene TRBV6-1; 7 bases match TRBD1. From germline, CDR1 is MNHNS and CDR2 SASEGT. V dropped 6 bases and J dropped 6; count of bases not matched to a gene: 10. There are 14 residues in the CDR3. The CDR3 spells CASRGFRGENGYTF. CDR3 coding DNA: TGTGCCAGCAGGGGGTTCAGGGGGGAGAATGGCTACACCTTC.

This clone came up a few times. The chain recombines TRBV28 with TRBJ2-7; no reliable D call. This CDR3 is built from 12 residues. Per germline, CDR1 MDHEN and CDR2 SYDVKM. V lost 6 bases and J lost 6, with 12 bases in between. The CDR3 is CASRIPPSEQYF. The CDR3, as DNA: TGTGCCAGCAGAATTCCCCCGTCCGAGCAGTACTTC.

V is TRBV7-9 and J is TRBJ2-3, with D perhaps TRBD2 (5 bases). This CDR3 has 14 amino acids. Germline lookup yields CDR1 SEHNR and CDR2 FQNEAQ (reference sequence). The V end lost 1 base, the J end lost 4 bases, and 9 bases lay between the germline ends. CDR3 bases: TGTGCCAGCAGCTTAGGGGAGCCCCCAGATACGCAGTATTTT. Its translation: CASSLGEPPDTQYF.

The rearrangement uses TRBV30 and TRBJ2-7, with 8 bases matching TRBD1. Germline CDR1 is GTSNPN and CDR2 is SVGIG (reference sequence). The V segment lost 5 bases and the J segment 3 bases; nucleotides outside the gene matches: 6. This CDR3 contains 13 residues. The CDR3 region has the DNA TGTGCCTGGGAAGACAGGGGACGCTACGAGCAGTACTTC. This gives the protein CAWEDRGRYEQYF.

The chain recombines TRBV4-1 with TRBJ2-5, with no clear D. V was cut by 0 bases and J by 4 bases, with 12 bases left in between. Germline-derived CDR1 and CDR2 are MGHRA and YSYEKL. The CDR3 consists of 15 residues. This CDR3 reads CASSQDGAPRETQYF. CDR3 sequence (DNA): TGCGCCAGCAGCCAAGATGGAGCTCCCAGAGAGACCCAGTACTTC.

This clone was counted between two and nine times. The J gene is TRBJ1-6, the V gene TRBV7-6; 10 bases are a match to TRBD1. J lost 8 bases, V lost 5 bases, and 6 bases had no gene match. Per the germline V gene, CDR1 is SGHVS and CDR2 is FNYEAQ. The CDR3 runs to 15 residues. CDR3 amino acids: CASSPRTGGDSPLHF. CDR3 nucleotides: TGTGCCAGCAGCCCCCGGACAGGGGGGGATTCACCCCTCCACTTT.

J is TRBJ1-4 and V is TRBV11-2; TRBD1 might be the D (5 bases). The CDR3 contains 14 residues. Trimming cost V 5 bases and J 12 bases, with 19 bases left between them. Germline values: CDR1 SGHAT, CDR2 FQNNGV. CDR3 residues: CASSHTPTAFELFF. CDR3 DNA: TGTGCCAGCAGCCACACACCGACAGCATTCGAACTGTTTTTT.

The CDR3 coding sequence is TGTGCCAGTAACCCACAGGGAGTAGTGGCTGAAGCTTTCTTT. Translation gives CASNPQGVVAEAFF. The V and J genes are TRBV19 and TRBJ1-1, with a possible D match to TRBD1 (6 bases). V was pared by 7 bases and J by 6 bases, with 18 bases between. Looked up from germline, CDR1 is LNHDA and CDR2 is SQIVND (reference sequence). The CDR3 covers 14 residues.

The gene calls are TRBV30 and TRBJ2-7, with TRBD2 identical over 11 bases. With 0 bases clipped from V and 0 bases from J, the junction kept 4 bases outside the gene matches. Germline V gives CDR1 GTSNPN, CDR2 SVGIG (reference sequence). CDR3 length equals 16 residues. Written as DNA, the CDR3 is TGTGCCTGGAGTGTACCTAGCGGGGGGACCTCCTACGAGCAGTACTTC. Translating gives CAWSVPSGGTSYEQYF.

The chain employs TRBV7-9 and TRBJ1-5; weak D call: TRBD1 (5 bases). CDR3 size: 16 residues. Trimming pared 0 bases from V and 2 bases from J, leaving 11 bases between. CDR1 is SEHNR and CDR2 is FQNEAQ in the germline V gene (reference sequence). CDR3 sequence (DNA): TGTGCCAGCAGCTTAGCGGCGGGGGTCGGCAATCAGCCCCAGCATTTT. It is translated as CASSLAAGVGNQPQHF. The variable domain in full, with the rest retrieved from reference TRBV7-9 and TRBJ1-5, is DTGVSQNPRHKITKRGQNVTFRCDPISEHNRLYWYRQTLGQGPEFLTYFQNEAQLEKSRLLSDRFSAERPKGSFSTLEIQRTEQGDSAMYLCASSLAAGVGNQPQHFGDGTRLSIL.

V is TRBV18 and J is TRBJ1-1; the match to TRBD1 covers 7 bases. The germline CDR1 and CDR2 sequences are KGHSH and LQKENI. The CDR3 has 15 residues. Trimming took 3 bases from V and 0 from J; bases not matched to a gene: 4. The CDR3 region has the DNA TGTGCCAGCTCACCGACAGGGACAGTGAACACTGAAGCTTTCTTT. It encodes CASSPTGTVNTEAFF.

About this clone: The junction departs from germline at one end; a sequencing error may be responsible. The chain links TRBV28 to TRBJ2-7, with unresolved D. Germline lookup yields CDR1 MDHEN and CDR2 SYDVKM. There are 10 residues in the CDR3. The CDR3 region has the DNA TGTACCAGCAGTGGCCACGAGCAGTACTTC. It codes for CTSSGHEQYF.

This clone was observed a single time. The chain couples TRBV11-2 to TRBJ2-7, with 10 nucleotides matching TRBD2. CDR1 is SGHAT, CDR2 FQNNGV, per germline. The CDR3 consists of 17 residues. The junction had 8 bases not matched to a gene; V was cut back by 0 bases and J by 3 bases. CDR3 bases: TGTGCCAGCAGCTTAGAAGCCCGACTAGCGGGTATCTACGAGCAGTACTTC. It is translated as CASSLEARLAGIYEQYF.

The CDR3 DNA reads TGTGCCAGCAGCCAAGATAATTGGCTACTTTCGGGATCCTACAATGAGCAGTTCTTC. Residues: CASSQDNWLLSGSYNEQFF. J is TRBJ2-1 and V is TRBV14; weak D call: TRBD2 (5 bases). This CDR3 comprises 19 residues. The ends were cut back, 0 bases at V and 1 base at J, with 19 bases in the middle. Per the germline V gene, CDR1 is SGHDN and CDR2 is FVKESK. The variable domain in full, completed from reference TRBV14 and TRBJ2-1, reads EAGVTQFPSHSVIEKGQTVTLRCDPISGHDNLYWYRRVMGKEIKFLLHFVKESKQDESGMPNNRFLAERTGGTYSTLKVQPAELEDSGVYFCASSQDNWLLSGSYNEQFFGPGTRLTVL.

The rearrangement links TRBV29-1 to TRBJ2-5, with D hard to call. Germline V gives CDR1 SQVTM, CDR2 ANQGSEA. V dropped 2 bases and J dropped 0 bases, with 10 bases sitting between them. The CDR3 extends over 14 amino acids. CDR3 sequence (DNA): TGCAGCGTTGAATTTTATGTGTACCAAGAGACCCAGTACTTC. This translates into CSVEFYVYQETQYF.